This T cell receptor (beta chain) derives from a study of cytomegalovirus exposure and HLA in healthy donors. Notes on the study in general: The authors enumerated over 150 TCR beta chains as linked to cytomegalovirus.

The J segment lost 4 bases and the V segment lost 0 bases, leaving 0 bases of the junction unmatched. Germline V gene sequence: CDR1 SGHRS, CDR2 YFSETQ. CDR3 length equals 16 residues. Comment on this clone: Its antigen remains unknown.

Clones were sequenced by immunoSEQ multiplex PCR, and TCRdb holds only the in-frame ones, with some missing. The sample records tens of thousands of clones, over 85% being singletons. The specimen sequenced was PBMCs. The chain links TRBV5-1 to TRBJ2-3; 15 bases map to TRBD2. The sequence derives from a woman younger than 35 in good health and CMV-seropositive. This chain's CDR3 is CASSLGTSGGADTQYF. The CDR3 DNA is TGCGCCAGCAGCTTGGGGACTAGCGGGGGGGCAGATACGCAGTATTTT.